The sequence of this T cell receptor (beta chain) was determined in a study of blood T cell repertoires in COVID-19. Study context: There were acute and convalescent COVID-19 samples, and they came from the United States, Italy and Spain.

This clone was counted only a few times. Source study methods: Amplification with reference gene primers provided the estimates of nucleated cell counts. Sequenced by immunoSEQ multiplex PCR; TCRdb stores in-frame clones only, minus some. That table is the source of V, J and clone size, and D and trimming were worked out from the DNA. The data show about 48,000 clones, 65% to 90% seen once. V was clipped by 0 bases and J by 1 base, with 7 bases between them. The CDR3 runs to 14 residues. CDR1 and CDR2 from the germline V gene are SGHRS and YFSETQ. The rearrangement links TRBV5-1 to TRBJ1-1; D not certain. The sequence was obtained from an elderly woman with acute or convalescent COVID-19. Sequencing was done on a sample of peripheral blood. The CDR3 is CASSLGGGNTEAFF. CDR3 in DNA: TGCGCCAGCAGCTTGGGGGGAGGGAACACTGAAGCTTTCTTT.